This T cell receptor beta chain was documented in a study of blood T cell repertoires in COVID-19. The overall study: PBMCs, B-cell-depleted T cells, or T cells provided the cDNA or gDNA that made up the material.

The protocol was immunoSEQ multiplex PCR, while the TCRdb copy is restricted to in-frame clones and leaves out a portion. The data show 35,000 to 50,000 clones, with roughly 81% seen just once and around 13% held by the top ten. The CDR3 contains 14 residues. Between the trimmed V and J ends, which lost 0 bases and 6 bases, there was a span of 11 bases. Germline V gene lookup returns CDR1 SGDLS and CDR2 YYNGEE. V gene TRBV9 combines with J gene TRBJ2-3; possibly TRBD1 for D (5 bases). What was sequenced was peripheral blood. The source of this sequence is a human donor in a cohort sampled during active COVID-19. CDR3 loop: CASSVGTPGDTQYF. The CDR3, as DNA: TGTGCCAGCAGCGTAGGGACACCTGGGGATACGCAGTATTTT.